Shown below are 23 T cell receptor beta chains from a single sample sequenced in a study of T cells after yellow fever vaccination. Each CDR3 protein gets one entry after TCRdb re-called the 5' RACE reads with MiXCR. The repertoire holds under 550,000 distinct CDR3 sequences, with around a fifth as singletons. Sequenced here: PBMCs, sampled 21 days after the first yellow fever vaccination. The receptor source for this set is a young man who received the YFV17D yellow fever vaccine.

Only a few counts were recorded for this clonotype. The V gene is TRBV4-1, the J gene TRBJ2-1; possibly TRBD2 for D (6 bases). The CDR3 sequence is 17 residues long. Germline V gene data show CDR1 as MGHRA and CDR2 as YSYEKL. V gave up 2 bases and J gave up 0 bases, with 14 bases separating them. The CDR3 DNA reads TGCGCCAGCAGCCAACTGGTCCTAGCGAGCTCCTACAATGAGCAGTTCTTC. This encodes CASSQLVLASSYNEQFF.

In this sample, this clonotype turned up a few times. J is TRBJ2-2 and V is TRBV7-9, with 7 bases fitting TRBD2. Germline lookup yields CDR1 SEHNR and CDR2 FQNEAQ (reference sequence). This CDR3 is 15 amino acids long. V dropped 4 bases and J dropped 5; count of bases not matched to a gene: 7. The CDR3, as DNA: TGTGCCAGCAGCTATGTGGGGGGGAAGACCGGGGAGCTGTTTTTT. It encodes CASSYVGGKTGELFF.

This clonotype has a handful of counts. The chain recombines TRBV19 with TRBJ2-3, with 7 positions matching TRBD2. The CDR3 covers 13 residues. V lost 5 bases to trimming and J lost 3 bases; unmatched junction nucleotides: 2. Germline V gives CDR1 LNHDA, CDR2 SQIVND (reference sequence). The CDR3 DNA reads TGTGCCAGTAGTGGGAGGGTAACAGATACGCAGTATTTT. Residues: CASSGRVTDTQYF.

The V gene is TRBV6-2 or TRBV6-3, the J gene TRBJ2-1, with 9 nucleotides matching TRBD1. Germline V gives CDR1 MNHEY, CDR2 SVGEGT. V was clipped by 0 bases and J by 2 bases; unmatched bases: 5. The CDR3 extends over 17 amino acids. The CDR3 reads CASSYSRGQGAYNEQFF. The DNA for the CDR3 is TGTGCCAGCAGTTACTCCCGGGGACAGGGAGCCTACAATGAGCAGTTCTTC.

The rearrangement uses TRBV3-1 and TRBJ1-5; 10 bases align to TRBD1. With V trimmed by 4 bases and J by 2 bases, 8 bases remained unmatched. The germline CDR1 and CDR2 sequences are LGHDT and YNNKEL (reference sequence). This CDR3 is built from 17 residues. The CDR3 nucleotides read TGTGCCAGCAGCCTCACGACAGGGGGCACGGGCAATCAGCCCCAGCATTTT. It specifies CASSLTTGGTGNQPQHF.

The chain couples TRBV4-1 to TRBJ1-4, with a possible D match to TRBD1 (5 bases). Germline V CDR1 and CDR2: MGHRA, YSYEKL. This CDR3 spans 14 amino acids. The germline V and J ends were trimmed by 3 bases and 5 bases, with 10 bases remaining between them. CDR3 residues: CASSQWGLNEKLFF. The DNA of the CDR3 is TGCGCCAGCAGCCAGTGGGGGTTAAATGAAAAACTGTTTTTT.

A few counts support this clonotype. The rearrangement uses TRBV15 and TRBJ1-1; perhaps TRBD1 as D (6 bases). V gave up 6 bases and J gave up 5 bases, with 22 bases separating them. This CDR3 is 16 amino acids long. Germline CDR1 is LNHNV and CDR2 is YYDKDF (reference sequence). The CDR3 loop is CATRQSLGAGRTEAFF. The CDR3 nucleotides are TGTGCCACCAGACAGTCTTTGGGGGCGGGAAGGACTGAAGCTTTCTTT.

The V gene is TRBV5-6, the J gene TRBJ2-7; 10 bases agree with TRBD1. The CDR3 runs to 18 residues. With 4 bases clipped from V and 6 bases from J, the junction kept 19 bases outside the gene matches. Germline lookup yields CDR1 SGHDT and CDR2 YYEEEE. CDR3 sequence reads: CASSLKPGQGKSRGEQYV. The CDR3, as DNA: TGTGCCAGCAGCCTAAAACCGGGACAGGGGAAAAGTAGGGGCGAGCAGTACGTC.

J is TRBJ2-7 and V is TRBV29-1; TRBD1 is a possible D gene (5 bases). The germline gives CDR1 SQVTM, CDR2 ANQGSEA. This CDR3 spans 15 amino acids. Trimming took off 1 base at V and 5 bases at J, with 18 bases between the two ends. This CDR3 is CSVEGPWKGPHEQYF. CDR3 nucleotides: TGCAGCGTTGAAGGCCCCTGGAAGGGGCCCCACGAGCAGTACTTC.

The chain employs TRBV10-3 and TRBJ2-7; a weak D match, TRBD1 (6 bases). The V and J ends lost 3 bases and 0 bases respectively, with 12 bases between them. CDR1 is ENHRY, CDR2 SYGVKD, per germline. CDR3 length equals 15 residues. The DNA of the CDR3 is TGTGCCATCAGTGATAGGACAGTGACCTCCTACGAGCAGTACTTC. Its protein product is CAISDRTVTSYEQYF.

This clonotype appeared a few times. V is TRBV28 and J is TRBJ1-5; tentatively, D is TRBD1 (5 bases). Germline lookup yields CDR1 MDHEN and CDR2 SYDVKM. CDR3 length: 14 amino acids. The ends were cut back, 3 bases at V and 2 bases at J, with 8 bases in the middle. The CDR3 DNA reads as TGTGCCAGCAGTTTGATGGGGGGCAATCAGCCCCAGCATTTT. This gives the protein CASSLMGGNQPQHF.

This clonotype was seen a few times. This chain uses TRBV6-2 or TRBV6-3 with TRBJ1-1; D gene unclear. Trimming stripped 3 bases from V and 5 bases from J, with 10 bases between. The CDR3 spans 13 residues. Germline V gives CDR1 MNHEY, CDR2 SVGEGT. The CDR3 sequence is CASSYRGETEAFF. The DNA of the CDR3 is TGTGCCAGCAGTTATCGGGGAGAGACTGAAGCTTTCTTT.

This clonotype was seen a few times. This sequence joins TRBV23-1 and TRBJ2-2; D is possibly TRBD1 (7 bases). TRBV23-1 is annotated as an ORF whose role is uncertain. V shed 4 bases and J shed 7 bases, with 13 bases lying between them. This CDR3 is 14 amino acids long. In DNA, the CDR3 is TGCGCCAGCAGTCGATTCCAGGGGGGCGGGGAGCTGTTTTTT. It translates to CASSRFQGGGELFF.

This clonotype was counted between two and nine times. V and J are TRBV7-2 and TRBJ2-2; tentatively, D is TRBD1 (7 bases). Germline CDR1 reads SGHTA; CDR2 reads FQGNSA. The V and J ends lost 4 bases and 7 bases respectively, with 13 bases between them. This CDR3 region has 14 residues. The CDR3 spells CASSSSGGIGELFF. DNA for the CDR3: TGTGCCAGCAGCTCTTCAGGGGGGATCGGGGAGCTGTTTTTT.

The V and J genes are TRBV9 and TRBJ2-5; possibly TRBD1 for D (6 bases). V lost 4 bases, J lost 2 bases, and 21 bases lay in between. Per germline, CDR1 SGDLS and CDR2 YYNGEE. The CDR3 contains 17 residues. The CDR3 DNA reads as TGTGCCAGCAGCCTCCGGTCAGCAGGGGTTGATCAAGAGACCCAGTACTTC. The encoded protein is CASSLRSAGVDQETQYF.

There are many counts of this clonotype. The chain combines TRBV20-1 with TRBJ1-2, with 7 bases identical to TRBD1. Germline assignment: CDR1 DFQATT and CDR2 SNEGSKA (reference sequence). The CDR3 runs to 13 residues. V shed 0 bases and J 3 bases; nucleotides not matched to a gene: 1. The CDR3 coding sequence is TGCAGTGCTAGAGACCAGGGGGACTATGGCTACACCTTC. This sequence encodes CSARDQGDYGYTF.

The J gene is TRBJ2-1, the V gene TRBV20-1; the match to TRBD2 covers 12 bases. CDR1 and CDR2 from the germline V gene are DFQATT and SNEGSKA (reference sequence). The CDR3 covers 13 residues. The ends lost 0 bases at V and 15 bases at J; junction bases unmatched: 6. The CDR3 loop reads CSAREPSGGALFF. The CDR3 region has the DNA TGCAGTGCTAGAGAGCCTAGCGGGGGGGCGTTGTTCTTC.

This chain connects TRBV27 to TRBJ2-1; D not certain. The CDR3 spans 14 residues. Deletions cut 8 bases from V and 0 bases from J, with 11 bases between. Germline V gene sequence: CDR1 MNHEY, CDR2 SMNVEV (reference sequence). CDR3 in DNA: TGTGCCAGCCGCAGAGACAACTCCTACAATGAGCAGTTCTTC. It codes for CASRRDNSYNEQFF.

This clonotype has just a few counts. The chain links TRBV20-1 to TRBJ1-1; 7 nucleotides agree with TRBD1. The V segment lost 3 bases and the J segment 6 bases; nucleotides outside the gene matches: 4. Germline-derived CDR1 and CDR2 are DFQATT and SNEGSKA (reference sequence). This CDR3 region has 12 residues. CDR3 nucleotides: TGCAGTGCTAGTCAAGGGGGCTCTGAAGCTTTCTTT. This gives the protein CSASQGGSEAFF.

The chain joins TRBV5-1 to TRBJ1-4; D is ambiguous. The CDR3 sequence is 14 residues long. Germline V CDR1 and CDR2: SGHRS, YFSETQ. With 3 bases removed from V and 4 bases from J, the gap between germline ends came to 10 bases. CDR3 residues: CASSYSENNEKLFF. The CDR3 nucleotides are TGCGCCAGCAGCTATTCGGAGAATAATGAAAAACTGTTTTTT.

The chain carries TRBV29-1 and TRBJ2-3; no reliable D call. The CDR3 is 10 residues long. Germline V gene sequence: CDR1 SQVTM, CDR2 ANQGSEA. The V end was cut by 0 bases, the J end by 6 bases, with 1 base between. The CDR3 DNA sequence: TGCAGCGTTGAAGAGGATACGCAGTATTTT. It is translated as CSVEEDTQYF.

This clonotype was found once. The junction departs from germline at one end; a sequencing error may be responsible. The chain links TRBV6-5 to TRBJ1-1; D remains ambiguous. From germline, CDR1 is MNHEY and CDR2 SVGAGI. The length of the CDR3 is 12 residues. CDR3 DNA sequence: TGTGCCAGCAGGGACGGATACACTGAAGCTTCCTTT. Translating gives CASRDGYTEASF.

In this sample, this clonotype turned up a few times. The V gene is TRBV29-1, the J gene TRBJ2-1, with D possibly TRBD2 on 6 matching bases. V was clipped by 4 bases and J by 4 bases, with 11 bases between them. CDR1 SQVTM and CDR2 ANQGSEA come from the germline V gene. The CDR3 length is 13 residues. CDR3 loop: CSVGWRGYNEQFF. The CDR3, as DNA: TGCAGCGTTGGTTGGCGGGGATACAATGAGCAGTTCTTC.